What follows describes a single TCR beta chain. Methods used by the authors: Estimation of nucleated cell counts was performed using reference gene primer amplification. Profiled with immunoSEQ multiplex PCR; TCRdb holds only in-frame clones, not every one. V and J calls and clone size are given by that table; D and trimming were obtained from the DNA. The sample has 68,000 or so clones, about 85% seen once. This entry is derived from a study of blood T cell repertoires in COVID-19. Study at large: Sites across the United States, Italy and Spain contributed samples from acute and convalescent COVID-19. The analysed material was cDNA or gDNA that came from T cells, B-cell-depleted T cells, or PBMCs.

Between the trimmed V and J ends, which lost 7 bases and 4 bases, there was a span of 14 bases. The CDR3 loop spans 13 amino acids. This clonotype was sampled from a woman in her forties or fifties with COVID-19, enrolled during active disease. The chain carries TRBV12-3 or TRBV12-4 and TRBJ2-7; D might be TRBD1 (6 bases). Sequencing was performed on peripheral blood. CDR3 sequence reads: CASTLGDRYEQYF. The CDR3 nucleotides read TGTGCCAGCACGTTAGGAGACAGGTACGAGCAGTACTTC.